The 25 T cell receptor beta chains reported below all come from one sample, sequenced in a study of kidney transplant recipient with SARS-CoV-2 infection. TCRdb re-called the reads through MiXCR, storing one row per CDR3 protein. The sample includes under 250,000 distinct CDR3 sequences, under 35% of them seen just once. This specimen consisted of a blood sample, obtained at baseline and on roughly day 110 from a kidney transplant recipient. These receptors were taken from a male patient in his thirties who had COVID-19 and was a kidney transplant recipient. Some T cells may have come from the graft donor.

Remarks on this clonotype: A much larger clone lies one base from this, so it may be a read error. This rearrangement joins TRBV28 to TRBJ1-1; D is unresolved. Germline-derived CDR1 and CDR2 are MDHEN and SYDVKM. The CDR3 is 13 amino acids. CDR3 region: CANSMGWDTEAFF. The CDR3 DNA is TGTGCCAACAGTATGGGTTGGGACACTGAAGCTTTCTTT.

A note on this clonotype: Just one base apart from a much larger clone, this may be a read error. This CDR3 fails to terminate in the conserved phenylalanine or tryptophan, so it likely reflects a read error. V is TRBV11-2 and J is TRBJ1-1; weak D call: TRBD1 (5 bases). This CDR3 region has 13 residues. The V gene's germline CDR1 is SGHAT and CDR2 FQNNGV. Trimming removed 2 bases from V and 8 bases from J, with 12 bases in between. This CDR3 reads CASSLYGTVEAFL. Written as DNA, the CDR3 is TGTGCCAGCAGCTTATACGGGACCGTGGAAGCTTTCCTT.

This clonotype was seen many times. The chain has TRBV2 and TRBJ1-6; the match to TRBD1 covers 7 bases. CDR1 and CDR2 from the germline V gene are SNHLY and FYNNEI. This CDR3 contains 14 residues. Trimming removed 2 bases from V and 6 bases from J; junction bases left unmatched: 1. The CDR3 DNA is TGTGCCAGCAGTGAAAGGGGGCTTAATTCACCCCTCCACTTT. Translation gives CASSERGLNSPLHF.

This clonotype was recorded at least ten times. The gene calls are TRBV25-1 and TRBJ1-2, with D unresolved. V was clipped by 4 bases and J by 4 bases, with 22 bases between them. The CDR3 sequence is 17 residues long. CDR1 and CDR2 (germline): MGHDK, SYGVNS. As DNA, the CDR3 is TGTGCCAGCAGTGCAATAGAAGAACTGGGAAAGACCTATGGCTACACCTTC. Its translation is CASSAIEELGKTYGYTF.

This clonotype was observed many times. The gene calls are TRBV7-3 and TRBJ2-2; 7 nucleotides match TRBD1. The germline V gene has CDR1 SGHTA and CDR2 FQGTGA. V was clipped by 3 bases and J by 6 bases; unmatched bases: 1. The CDR3 contains 13 residues. CDR3 sequence: CASSFQGAGELFF. In nucleotides, the CDR3 is TGTGCCAGCAGCTTTCAGGGGGCCGGGGAGCTGTTTTTT.

This clonotype showed up just a few times. V usage is TRBV5-5 and J usage is TRBJ1-2, with D hard to call. CDR3 size: 16 residues. Germline V gives CDR1 SGHKS, CDR2 YYEKEE (reference sequence). The ends were cut back, 7 bases at V and 4 bases at J, with 23 bases in the middle. The CDR3 reads CASYCLVSRKTYGYTF. CDR3 DNA: TGTGCCAGCTATTGTCTTGTCTCGCGAAAGACCTATGGCTACACCTTC.

Concerning this clonotype itself: A much larger clone sits a single nucleotide away, making a read error possible. The chain has TRBV29-1 and TRBJ2-7; TRBD1 is a possible D gene (6 bases). CDR3 length equals 11 residues. The germline V gene encodes CDR1 SQVTM and CDR2 ANQGSEA. V lost 6 bases and J lost 6, with 12 bases in between. The CDR3, as DNA: TGCAGCGTAACAACAGGGCCCGAGCAGTACTTC. Amino acid sequence: CSVTTGPEQYF.

This clonotype showed up many times. V and J are TRBV10-2 and TRBJ1-2; D is unclear. The CDR3 has 17 amino acids. Deletions cut 5 bases from V and 4 bases from J, with 23 bases between. Germline V lookup: CDR1 WSHSY, CDR2 SAAADI. CDR3 in amino acids: CASSRTITSRKTYGYTF. The CDR3 DNA reads TGCGCCAGCAGTCGAACAATCACTTCTAGAAAGACCTATGGCTACACCTTC.

This clonotype was seen more than once but under ten times. The CDR3 DNA sequence: TGCAGTGCTAGAGATGTACAGGGGGAAAAGAATGAGCAGTTCTTC. It codes for CSARDVQGEKNEQFF. The chain has TRBV20-1 and TRBJ2-1; 8 bases map to TRBD1. Trimming at V came to 0 bases and at J to 7 bases, leaving 8 bases not matched to a gene. This CDR3 has 15 residues. Germline-derived CDR1 and CDR2 are DFQATT and SNEGSKA (reference sequence).

A remark on this clonotype: Its ends do not fully match the called genes, so a read error is possible. This chain joins TRBV19 and TRBJ1-2, with unresolved D. This CDR3 contains 17 residues. CDR1 is LNHDA, CDR2 SQIVND, per germline (reference sequence). The CDR3 loop is CASSGVPTNRKTYDYTF. The CDR3 DNA follows: TGTGCCAGTAGTGGTGTGCCGACAAATCGAAAGACCTATGACTACACCTTC.

About this clonotype: A much larger clone lies one base from this, so it may be a read error. The rearrangement joins TRBV8-2 to TRBJ1-2. TRBV8-2 is tagged as a pseudogene. This CDR3 comprises 16 residues. CDR3 in DNA: TGTGGCAGTTGCGGTAATGATAGACGAAAGACCTATGGCTACACCTTC. It is translated as CGSCGNDRRKTYGYTF.

In this sample, this clonotype turned up many times. The chain combines TRBV5-1 with TRBJ2-1; 7 nucleotides align to TRBD2. The CDR3 runs to 15 residues. V was clipped by 4 bases and J by 3 bases; unmatched bases: 7. Germline V gene data show CDR1 as SGHRS and CDR2 as YFSETQ. The CDR3 sequence: CASSRGEGIYNEQFF. In nucleotides, the CDR3 is TGCGCCAGCAGCCGGGGGGAGGGGATCTACAATGAGCAGTTCTTC.

Turning to this clonotype: A much larger clone sits a single nucleotide away, making a read error possible. The rearrangement uses TRBV7-9 and TRBJ2-1; possibly TRBD2 for D (5 bases). CDR1 and CDR2 from the germline V gene are SEHNR and FQNEAQ (reference sequence). With 5 bases removed from V and 0 bases from J, the gap between germline ends came to 17 bases. This CDR3 is built from 17 residues. The CDR3 nucleotides are TGTGCCAGCAGCCCACCGGGGTGCTTAGCCTCCTACAATGAGCAGTTCTTC. It codes for CASSPPGCLASYNEQFF.

On this clonotype: One base away lies a much larger clone, so this may be a sequencing read error. The V gene is TRBV6-7, the J gene TRBJ2-7; D is unclear. TRBV6-7 is flagged as an ORF with uncertain function. The CDR3 covers 14 residues. Trimming pared 2 bases from V and 5 bases from J, leaving 13 bases between. This CDR3 reads CASSYNHLRHEQYF. The CDR3 region has the DNA TGTGCCAGCAGTTACAACCATTTGAGGCACGAGCAGTACTTC.

The chain joins TRBV12-2 to TRBJ1-2. TRBV12-2 is given as a pseudogene. CDR3 size: 17 residues. The CDR3 nucleotides are TGTGCAAGTCGCTTGGAGGGGACTCCACGAAAGACCTATGGCTACACCTTC. Protein product: CASRLEGTPRKTYGYTF.

The table lists this clonotype with many counts. The rearrangement joins TRBV5-4 to TRBJ1-2; no firm D call. Germline values: CDR1 SGHNT, CDR2 YYREEE (reference sequence). Trimming stripped 7 bases from V and 4 bases from J, with 23 bases between. There are 16 residues in the CDR3. In nucleotides, the CDR3 is TGTGCCAGCGAGCCCCGCGTACCAGGAAAGACCTATGGCTACACCTTC. Its protein product is CASEPRVPGKTYGYTF. Filled out from reference TRBV5-4 and TRBJ1-2, the complete variable domain reads ETGVTQSPTHLIKTRGQQVTLRCSSQSGHNTVSWYQQALGQGPQFIFQYYREEENGRGNFPPRFSGLQFPNYSSELNVNALELDDSALYLCASEPRVPGKTYGYTFGSGTRLTVV.

Remarks on this clonotype: An end of the junction does not agree with germline; a read error may underlie this. J is TRBJ1-3 and V is TRBV5-1; D remains unclear. The CDR3 totals 13 residues. CDR1 is SGHRS and CDR2 is YFSETQ in the germline V gene. The CDR3 nucleotides are TGCGCCAGCAGCCGCAGCCCTGGAAGCACCATATATTTT. Amino acid sequence: CASSRSPGSTIYF.

Details on this clonotype: A much bigger clone sits one base away, suggesting this may be a read error. The chain links TRBV6-5 to TRBJ2-6, with D perhaps matching TRBD1 (6 bases). Germline lookup yields CDR1 MNHEY and CDR2 SVGAGI. The CDR3 sequence is 15 residues long. CDR3 amino acids: CASNRVGSGTNVLTF. CDR3 coding DNA: TGTGCCAGCAACAGGGTAGGGTCTGGGACCAACGTCCTGACTTTC.

This clonotype was recorded once. Given a much more abundant clone one base away, this may be a read error. The V and J genes are TRBV18 and TRBJ2-1; D not certain. The CDR3 spans 13 residues. The V gene's germline CDR1 is KGHSH and CDR2 LQKENI. CDR3: CASPPPVYNEQFF. CDR3 coding DNA: TGTGCCAGCCCACCACCGGTTTACAATGAGCAGTTCTTC.

Many counts were recorded for this clonotype. This sequence joins TRBV7-9 and TRBJ1-2; D ambiguous. Germline-derived CDR1 and CDR2 are SEHNR and FQNEAQ (reference sequence). V was cut by 5 bases and J by 8 bases, with 18 bases left in between. CDR3 length: 14 residues. In DNA, the CDR3 is TGTGCCAGCAGCCTTTCCGACCGCCCGTCAGGCTACACCTTC. Amino acid sequence: CASSLSDRPSGYTF.

This clonotype was counted at least ten times. The rearrangement links TRBV21-1 to TRBJ1-5; TRBD1, as called in the table, went unchecked against the DNA. TRBV21-1 is noted as a pseudogene. The CDR3 contains 16 residues. The CDR3 DNA reads TGTGCCAGCTTCTTGGTCACAGGGGGTTACAATCAGCCCCAGCATTTT. As protein: CASFLVTGGYNQPQHF.

As regards this clonotype: A much larger clone is a single base away; this may be a read error. The chain combines TRBV6-6 with TRBJ1-2; no reliable D call. The CDR3 covers 15 residues. Germline V gene lookup returns CDR1 MNHNY and CDR2 SVGAGI (reference sequence). The CDR3 region has the DNA TGTGCCAGCACCCCTAAGATGAGGCGGGATAGTGGCTGCACCTTC. Translated, it gives CASTPKMRRDSGCTF.

The chain uses TRBV3-1 and TRBJ2-3; D perhaps matches TRBD1 (5 bases). The J call may be in error: the DNA end matches TRBJ2-5 better. From germline, CDR1 is LGHDT and CDR2 YNNKEL (reference sequence). The CDR3 loop spans 17 amino acids. In nucleotides, the CDR3 is TGTGCCAGCAGCAAGCAGGGTCCCACTTCTTTCTCTGAGACCCAGTACTTC. Protein: CASSKQGPTSFSETQYF.

Points on this clonotype: Possible read error: a much larger clone is one base away. The chain is built from TRBV7-2 and TRBJ1-2; D is uncertain. With 3 bases removed from V and 4 bases from J, the gap between germline ends came to 21 bases. The CDR3 contains 17 residues. Germline V gene data show CDR1 as SGHTA and CDR2 as FQGNSA. CDR3 sequence: CTSSFLCRDGKTYGYTF. The CDR3 coding sequence is TGTACCAGCAGCTTTCTCTGCAGAGACGGAAAGACCTATGGCTACACCTTC.

As to this clonotype: It may be a read error: a sequence one base away is much more abundant. The DNA of the CDR3 is TGTGCCAGCAGCGTGGGGACAGGGTTTCTCGAAGGCCACACCTTC. This encodes CASSVGTGFLEGHTF. The J gene is TRBJ1-2, the V gene TRBV9, with 9 bases fitting TRBD1. Germline V gene lookup returns CDR1 SGDLS and CDR2 YYNGEE. The CDR3 sequence is 15 residues long. The J segment lost 12 bases and the V segment lost 2 bases, leaving 14 bases of the junction unmatched.